The subject of this entry is one T cell receptor (beta chain). Its antigen is undetermined. In building TCR beta libraries, iRepertoire HTBI primers were used together with Arm-PCR of CDR3 regions. TCRdb re-analysed the multiplex PCR reads in MiXCR, keeping a single row per CDR3 protein. Found here are fewer than 500,000 distinct CDR3 sequences, about a sixth of them singletons; the top ten hold 12%. The sample belongs to a study of regulatory T cells in long-lasting Graves disease. Overall study results and limits: Favored usage of TRBV28, TRBJ1-2 and TRBJ2-5 was recorded in persistent disease.

Time point reported: newly diagnosed GD, antithyroid drugs for less than 3 months. RNA extracted from PBMCs served as the sequencing template. With 0 bases removed from V and 11 bases from J, the gap between germline ends came to 15 bases. Germline CDR1 is SGDLS and CDR2 is YYNGEE. The CDR3 length is 14 residues. The sample also formed part of further work on T cells in Graves' hyperthyroidism and ophthalmopathy. According to that study: The HTBI set primed first-round TCR CDR3 RT-PCR.

The V call is TRBV9, the J call TRBJ2-1; D is uncertain. The material was peripheral blood mononuclear cells (PBMCs), obtained at new diagnosis, from a patient treated with antithyroid drugs. The source of this sequence is a man between 40 and 49 years old with Graves disease. The CDR3 is CASSVGSSGSKQFF. Here the CDR3 DNA reads TGTGCCAGCAGCGTAGGGAGCTCGGGTTCGAAGCAGTTCTTC.